Following are 23 T cell receptor beta chains from one sample sequenced in a study of blood T cell repertoires in COVID-19. TCRdb's table, derived via immunoSEQ multiplex PCR, lists solely in-frame clones and lacks some. The sample records some 520,000 clones, about 91% being singletons. The specimen was peripheral blood. The receptors come from a man aged 18 to 29 with COVID-19, enrolled during active disease.

The chain is built from TRBV11-3 and TRBJ2-7; 9 positions agree with TRBD2. The CDR3 runs to 15 residues. Germline V CDR1 and CDR2: SGHNT, YENEEA. The V gene end was trimmed by 5 bases and the J gene end by 2 bases; junction bases not matched to a gene: 7. In DNA form, the CDR3 reads TGTGCCAGCAGCGCGACAGCGGGAGGTGCCTACGAGCAGTACTTC. This translates into CASSATAGGAYEQYF.

The chain has TRBV2 and TRBJ2-6; D possibly corresponds to TRBD2 (6 bases). Germline V gives CDR1 SNHLY, CDR2 FYNNEI. The CDR3 totals 16 residues. V lost 3 bases, J lost 3 bases, and 12 bases lay in between. The CDR3 bases are TGTGCCAGCAGTGATGGAGGGGCACGTGGGGCCAACGTCCTGACTTTC. Protein sequence: CASSDGGARGANVLTF.

The chain has TRBV30 and TRBJ2-1; D might be TRBD2 (5 bases). The germline CDR1 and CDR2 sequences are GTSNPN and SVGIG (reference sequence). The CDR3 runs 14 residues. Trimming cost V 2 bases and J 6 bases, with 14 bases left between them. This chain's CDR3 is CAWSSGLPSNEQFF. For the CDR3, the DNA is TGTGCCTGGAGTAGCGGACTTCCCTCCAATGAGCAGTTCTTC.

The rearrangement joins TRBV6-5 to TRBJ1-2, with TRBD1 identical over 11 bases. Trimming removed 5 bases from V and 5 bases from J; junction bases left unmatched: 7. Germline V gives CDR1 MNHEY, CDR2 SVGAGI. The CDR3 length is 15 residues. The CDR3 here is CASSPPGQGAYGYTF. As DNA, the CDR3 is TGTGCCAGCAGTCCTCCTGGACAGGGGGCGTATGGCTACACCTTC.

The chain is built from TRBV19 and TRBJ1-3; D gene uncertain. The CDR3 length is 13 residues. CDR1 is LNHDA, CDR2 SQIVND, per germline (reference sequence). Trimming removed 3 bases from V and 2 bases from J, with 5 bases in between. For the CDR3, the DNA is TGTGCCAGTAGTATCCCGGCTGGAAACACCATATATTTT. This codes for CASSIPAGNTIYF.

This chain connects TRBV9 to TRBJ2-5; no firm D call. Deletions cut 0 bases from V and 1 base from J, with 10 bases between. Germline V gene lookup returns CDR1 SGDLS and CDR2 YYNGEE. CDR3 size: 15 residues. The CDR3 DNA sequence: TGTGCCAGCAGCGTAGCGCCAGAACCCCAAGAGACCCAGTACTTC. Translation: CASSVAPEPQETQYF.

This chain uses TRBV6-5 with TRBJ1-1, with D unresolved. Trimming removed 8 bases at V and 1 base at J, with 14 bases between. CDR3 length equals 14 residues. Germline V CDR1 and CDR2: MNHEY, SVGAGI. Here the CDR3 reads CASLARGTNTEAFF. In nucleotides, the CDR3 is TGTGCCAGCCTCGCCCGGGGAACGAACACTGAAGCTTTCTTT.

In this sample, this clone turned up once. The CDR3: CASSFRDRGANQPQHF. The CDR3 nucleotides read TGTGCCAGCAGCTTCCGGGACAGGGGGGCCAATCAGCCCCAGCATTTT. The chain joins TRBV5-6 to TRBJ1-5; 11 bases line up with TRBD1. J lost 3 bases, V lost 2 bases, and 4 bases had no gene match. Per germline, CDR1 SGHDT and CDR2 YYEEEE. This CDR3 comprises 16 residues.

This sequence joins TRBV7-9 and TRBJ2-3; 10 nucleotides align to TRBD2. The CDR3 contains 16 residues. Losses at the gene ends were 2 bases for V and 5 bases for J; bases not matched to a gene: 7. Germline V gene data show CDR1 as SEHNR and CDR2 as FQNEAQ (reference sequence). CDR3 residues: CASSLQTSGIRDTQYF. Written as DNA, the CDR3 is TGTGCCAGCAGCTTACAAACTAGCGGGATCCGAGATACGCAGTATTTT. The full variable domain, with the rest looked up from reference TRBV7-9 and TRBJ2-3, is DTGVSQNPRHKITKRGQNVTFRCDPISEHNRLYWYRQTLGQGPEFLTYFQNEAQLEKSRLLSDRFSAERPKGSFSTLEIQRTEQGDSAMYLCASSLQTSGIRDTQYFGPGTRLTVL.

The genes are TRBV9 and TRBJ1-1; TRBD1 agrees at 11 bases. The germline V gene has CDR1 SGDLS and CDR2 YYNGEE. There are 16 residues in the CDR3. V gave up 3 bases and J gave up 1 base; unmatched junction bases: 5. The CDR3 DNA reads TGTGCCAGCAGCGCCGGACAGGGGGCCGGGAACACTGAAGCTTTCTTT. It encodes CASSAGQGAGNTEAFF.

The chain links TRBV29-1 to TRBJ1-4, with 8 bases matching TRBD1. V lost 6 bases and J lost 8; bases outside the gene matches: 5. The CDR3 is made up of 12 amino acids. The germline CDR1 and CDR2 sequences are SQVTM and ANQGSEA. This chain's CDR3 is CSVQGVGEKLFF. The CDR3 bases are TGCAGCGTACAGGGGGTAGGAGAAAAACTGTTTTTT.

In its sample, this clone was seen once. The V call is TRBV11-2, the J call TRBJ2-3; 9 bases fit TRBD2. The CDR3 contains 17 residues. Germline CDR1 reads SGHAT; CDR2 reads FQNNGV. Unmatched junction bases numbered 10, after V lost 4 bases and J lost 2 bases. In nucleotides, the CDR3 is TGTGCCAGCAGCTCCGCCGGGGTAGCGGGAGTCACAGATACGCAGTATTTT. The encoded protein is CASSSAGVAGVTDTQYF.

Points on this clone: This sample also contains other DNA sequences that code for the same CDR3. This chain connects TRBV7-9 to TRBJ1-1; D is perhaps TRBD1 (6 bases). The CDR3 consists of 14 residues. V was pared by 2 bases and J by 0 bases, with 7 bases between. Germline-derived CDR1 and CDR2 are SEHNR and FQNEAQ (reference sequence). The CDR3 DNA is TGTGCCAGCAGCTTACAGGGGATGAACACTGAAGCTTTCTTT. It codes for CASSLQGMNTEAFF. The full variable domain, in which reference TRBV7-9 and TRBJ1-1 provide the parts outside the CDR3, is DTGVSQNPRHKITKRGQNVTFRCDPISEHNRLYWYRQTLGQGPEFLTYFQNEAQLEKSRLLSDRFSAERPKGSFSTLEIQRTEQGDSAMYLCASSLQGMNTEAFFGQGTRLTVV.

V usage is TRBV7-9 and J usage is TRBJ2-5, with D possibly TRBD2 on 5 matching bases. The ends were cut back, 4 bases at V and 10 bases at J, with 10 bases in the middle. Germline V gene sequence: CDR1 SEHNR, CDR2 FQNEAQ (reference sequence). CDR3 length equals 11 residues. The chain's CDR3 is CASSSMRDQYF. CDR3 sequence (DNA): TGTGCCAGCAGCTCCATGAGGGACCAGTACTTC. The full variable domain, rest sourced from reference TRBV7-9 and TRBJ2-5, is DTGVSQNPRHKITKRGQNVTFRCDPISEHNRLYWYRQTLGQGPEFLTYFQNEAQLEKSRLLSDRFSAERPKGSFSTLEIQRTEQGDSAMYLCASSSMRDQYFGPGTRLLVL.

The rearrangement links TRBV15 to TRBJ2-5; the D gene is possibly TRBD1 (6 bases). CDR3 length: 16 amino acids. Germline CDR1 reads LNHNV; CDR2 reads YYDKDF (reference sequence). Trimming removed 5 bases from V and 0 bases from J, with 16 bases in between. The CDR3 sequence: CATSRRTDWYQETQYF. CDR3 in DNA: TGTGCCACCAGCCGAAGGACAGATTGGTACCAAGAGACCCAGTACTTC.

Worth noting for this clone: Different DNA sequences within this sample yield the same CDR3. The chain joins TRBV11-2 to TRBJ2-7; 7 bases fit TRBD1. This CDR3 is 14 amino acids long. After removal of 1 base from V and 3 bases from J, the junction contained 3 bases not matched to a gene. Germline values: CDR1 SGHAT, CDR2 FQNNGV. The CDR3 region is CASSLGTGGYEQYF. CDR3 in DNA: TGTGCCAGCAGCTTAGGGACAGGTGGCTACGAGCAGTACTTC.

For the CDR3, the DNA is TGTGCCAGCAGCCGTCAGGGAGGGCGGACTGAAGCTTTCTTT. It codes for CASSRQGGRTEAFF. The rearrangement joins TRBV3-1 (or the pseudogene TRBV3-2) to TRBJ1-1, with D maybe TRBD1 (5 bases). The germline V gene encodes CDR1 LGHDT and CDR2 YNNKEL (reference sequence). V was clipped by 4 bases and J by 5 bases, with 14 bases between them. This CDR3 has 14 amino acids.

This chain joins TRBV2 and TRBJ2-1; D gene uncertain. From germline, CDR1 is SNHLY and CDR2 FYNNEI. The CDR3 contains 16 residues. The ends were cut back, 1 base at V and 1 base at J, with 11 bases in the middle. The CDR3 DNA reads TGTGCCAGCAGTGAAGATCATGGCAGATCCTACAATGAGCAGTTCTTC. Translating it yields CASSEDHGRSYNEQFF.

The chain uses TRBV7-2 and TRBJ1-2, with D possibly matching TRBD1 (5 bases). The ends were cut back, 7 bases at V and 3 bases at J, with 18 bases in the middle. CDR1 and CDR2 (germline): SGHTA, FQGNSA. The CDR3 consists of 15 residues. The CDR3 reads CASNYVEQAYYGYTF. The CDR3, as DNA: TGTGCCAGCAACTACGTCGAACAGGCATACTATGGCTACACCTTC.

The rearrangement uses TRBV27 and TRBJ2-7, with D tentatively TRBD2 (6 bases). The CDR3 spans 15 residues. In germline, CDR1 is MNHEY, CDR2 SMNVEV (reference sequence). V was clipped by 2 bases and J by 0 bases, with 11 bases between them. The CDR3 DNA follows: TGTGCCAGCAGTTTAATAGCGGCTAGCTCCTACGAGCAGTACTTC. Translating gives CASSLIAASSYEQYF.

J is TRBJ1-1 and V is TRBV10-2; D not resolved. The CDR3 sequence is 13 residues long. Deletions cut 2 bases from V and 4 bases from J, with 8 bases between. The germline gives CDR1 WSHSY, CDR2 SAAADI. The DNA of the CDR3 is TGCGCCAGCAGTGAGGGAGGGCGCACTGAAGCTTTCTTT. As protein: CASSEGGRTEAFF.

The rearrangement links TRBV12-3 or TRBV12-4 to TRBJ2-7, with 7 nucleotides matching TRBD1. The CDR3 loop spans 13 amino acids. V trimming: 6 bases; J trimming: 12 bases; junction bases outside the gene matches: 14. CDR3 protein: CASSFFGQVTRYF. The CDR3 DNA is TGTGCCAGCAGCTTCTTCGGACAGGTCACAAGGTACTTC.

The chain couples TRBV7-8 to TRBJ2-3; D is possibly TRBD1 (6 bases). Germline V gene data show CDR1 as SGHVS and CDR2 as FQNEAQ. V dropped 2 bases and J dropped 3 bases, with 15 bases sitting between them. The CDR3 runs 16 residues. The CDR3 reads CASSLRVGGVTDTQYF. The CDR3 region has the DNA TGTGCCAGCAGCTTACGAGTAGGGGGAGTAACAGATACGCAGTATTTT.